Detailed here is one TCR beta chain. This clone was seen only a few times. Its antigen specificity is not known. No much larger clone exists at a distance of one base, and base qualities are not known. From the cysteine through the phenylalanine, the CDR3 covers 14 amino acids. Only the CDR3 DNA is retained, 42 bases long and in frame from the first base. V has 3 bases trimmed and J has 7 bases trimmed; junction bases matching no gene number 11. As encoded in the germline V gene (reference sequence), CDR1 is DFQATT while CDR2 is SNEGSKA. The collaborating institutions used their own protocols to collect whole blood in K2EDTA tubes. For TCRbeta analysis, collaborators shipped samples in one of three forms: frozen whole blood, isolated PBMCs, or DNA extracted from either of those sample types. The data are from a study of blood T cell repertoires in COVID-19 (dated by TCRdb to 2019 to 2021). About the investigation overall: Samples covering the acute and convalescent phases of COVID-19 were provided by collaborators in the United States, Italy and Spain. The prospective study material was composed of cDNA or gDNA derived from T cells, B-cell-depleted T cells, or PBMCs. The dataset comprised deeply sampled blood TCRbeta repertoires from subjects exposed to, actively infected with, or recovered from COVID-19. The repertoires were made available in a free public database intended to serve as a resource for research on the immune response to SARS-CoV-2. The samples were drawn from the first 160 participants of the ongoing ImmuneRACE study and from roughly 1,300 subjects provided by 6 global collaborators. Sample metadata almost always included a de-identified subject ID, COVID-19 status, age in years and sex. Where HLA class I and class II types were available, the types were taken from metadata supplied by the sample provider, not from assay-based typing.

The immunoSEQ Assay, a bias-controlled multiplex PCR, was used to amplify TCRbeta CDR3 regions from genomic DNA. Processing in the source paper ran as follows. Nucleated cell counts per sample were estimated from amplification of reference gene primers within the assay. To quantify the absolute abundance of each unique TCRbeta CDR3 rearrangement, sequence reads were collapsed and filtered. For each sample, productive Simpson clonality was calculated as the square root of Simpson's diversity index over productive rearrangements. TCRdb stores this immuneACCESS table with in-frame sequences only. Part of the clones is absent; in the studies checked, under half of the shortfall reflects unresolved V genes, and no reason is known for the rest. That table supplies the V and J calls and clone size; D and trimming were determined from the DNA. This sample gives 120,000 to 150,000 clones in total; approximately 79% of them show up just once. The biggest ten clones account for 3% to 4.5% of the sample.

What the work shows at the level of the full study, not this receptor alone: How much clinical and demographic metadata was included differed by source and by participant, and the metadata was provided uncurated.

This clonotype was obtained from a man aged 60 to 75 with acute or convalescent COVID-19. The sequence is built from TRBV20-1 and TRBJ1-2, with 7 central nucleotides matching TRBD1. The source material was peripheral blood. The bases read TGCAGTGCTAGTGAAAACAGGGGATTGGGTGGCTACACCTTC. Its protein product is CSASENRGLGGYTF.